Listed here is a single T cell receptor (beta chain). Produced via immunoSEQ multiplex PCR; TCRdb's table is partial and in-frame only. The data contain tens of thousands of clones, about 91% of them singletons. Germline assignment: CDR1 ENHRY and CDR2 SYGVKD. The CDR3 has 13 residues. V gave up 0 bases and J gave up 4 bases, with 5 bases separating them. The data were obtained in a study of blood T cell repertoires in COVID-19. The wider study: T cells, B-cell-depleted T cells, or PBMCs provided the cDNA or gDNA that served as material.

The rearrangement joins TRBV10-3 to TRBJ2-3; D is unclear. This TCR was recovered from a woman between 50 and 59 years old with active COVID-19. Source material: peripheral blood. CDR3 residues: CAISESVADTQYF. The CDR3 coding sequence is TGTGCCATCAGTGAGTCTGTAGCAGATACGCAGTATTTT.